The clone carrying this TCR beta chain turned up a few times. As yet, its antigen is unknown. Lacking the conserved final phenylalanine or tryptophan, this CDR3 likely reflects a read error. These data belong to a study of blood T cells in healthy people across ages. General study findings and limits: Donor CMV status was unknown, possibly confounding expanded clonotype changes.

The CDR3 sequence is 19 residues long. CDR1 is SQVTM, CDR2 ANQGSEA, per germline. The J segment lost 3 bases and the V segment lost 0 bases, leaving 19 bases of the junction unmatched. With a J-beta primer mix and a sample-barcoded 5' primer, a second PCR ran about 6 to 11 cycles. MiXCR, applied by TCRdb to the 5' RACE reads, yields one record per CDR3 protein. Here the sample spans some 760,000 distinct CDR3 sequences, around a quarter being singletons. This same sample was also part of a study on T cells of mothers and their children. From that second work: Barcodes for each sample and 2-4 random nucleotides were added by the M1S primer used in the second PCR.

The clonotype was recovered from a boy aged 10-17 years in good health. This chain joins TRBV29-1 and TRBJ2-7, with 8 bases that match TRBD1. Source material: blood. CDR3 sequence: CSVEDEFGTGARKGYEQYL. CDR3 DNA sequence: TGCAGCGTTGAAGATGAATTCGGGACAGGTGCCCGAAAGGGCTACGAGCAGTACCTC.